What follows are 20 T cell receptor beta chains derived from one specimen sequenced in a study of T cells in Graves' hyperthyroidism and ophthalmopathy. TCR beta CDR3 regions were amplified from RNA transcripts. Researchers ran a first-round RT-PCR on the TCR CDR3 using the HTBI primer set. In TCRdb, the multiplex PCR reads were re-called with MiXCR into one record per CDR3 protein. The data show approximately 360,000 distinct CDR3 sequences, 20% to 25% seen once. Sequenced input: blood. The receptors come from a middle-aged man with Graves' hyperthyroidism.

This clonotype came up many times. The J gene is TRBJ2-3, the V gene TRBV29-1; weak D call: TRBD1 (6 bases). Looked up from germline, CDR1 is SQVTM and CDR2 is ANQGSEA. The ends were cut back, 6 bases at V and 1 base at J, with 8 bases in the middle. This CDR3 region has 12 residues. DNA of the CDR3: TGCAGCGTAGGGGGAGGCACAGATACGCAGTATTTT. This encodes CSVGGGTDTQYF.

This clonotype has just a few counts. The chain combines TRBV28 with TRBJ2-4; TRBD2 might be the D (5 bases). The CDR3 spans 15 residues. Germline CDR1 MDHEN, CDR2 SYDVKM. V was cut by 5 bases and J by 3 bases, with 14 bases left in between. The chain's CDR3 is CASSTSGLGKNIQYF. CDR3 coding DNA: TGTGCCAGCAGTACCAGTGGACTGGGCAAAAACATTCAGTACTTC.

This clonotype was seen only a few times. This rearrangement joins TRBV29-1 to TRBJ1-1, with no clear D. V was cut by 5 bases and J by 4 bases, with 14 bases left in between. CDR3 length: 13 residues. Germline-derived CDR1 and CDR2 are SQVTM and ANQGSEA. The CDR3, as DNA: TGCAGCGTTACGGAAGGGATGGGCACTGAAGCTTTCTTT. Protein: CSVTEGMGTEAFF.

This sequence joins TRBV27 and TRBJ2-3, with TRBD2 matching over 11 bases. The germline CDR1 and CDR2 sequences are MNHEY and SMNVEV (reference sequence). V was clipped by 4 bases and J by 5 bases; unmatched bases: 8. This CDR3 has 16 residues. The CDR3 loop is CASSSRLAGSRDTQYF. CDR3 DNA: TGTGCCAGCAGTTCCAGACTAGCGGGATCCCGAGATACGCAGTATTTT.

This chain joins TRBV28 and TRBJ2-4; maybe TRBD2 (5 bases). The CDR3 covers 14 residues. Germline V lookup: CDR1 MDHEN, CDR2 SYDVKM. V shed 5 bases and J shed 1 base, with 9 bases lying between them. Here the CDR3 reads CASSEGEAKNIQYF. The CDR3 nucleotides read TGTGCCAGCAGTGAGGGAGAGGCCAAAAACATTCAGTACTTC.

This clonotype has more than one count but fewer than ten. V usage is TRBV20-1 and J usage is TRBJ2-7; 10 bases are a match to TRBD2. The junction had 7 bases not matched to a gene; V was cut back by 4 bases and J by 4 bases. There are 14 residues in the CDR3. Per the germline V gene, CDR1 is DFQATT and CDR2 is SNEGSKA (reference sequence). In DNA form, the CDR3 reads TGCAGTGCTATGCGTAGCGGGAGGCCATACGAGCAGTACTTC. Its translation is CSAMRSGRPYEQYF.

The sample holds a few counts of this clonotype. The chain combines TRBV5-1 with TRBJ1-2; the D is unclear. Trimming removed 4 bases at V and 2 bases at J, with 6 bases between. The CDR3 is made up of 12 amino acids. Germline-derived CDR1 and CDR2 are SGHRS and YFSETQ. The CDR3 nucleotides read TGCGCCAGCAGCGCCGGGAACTATGGCTACACCTTC. Protein sequence: CASSAGNYGYTF.

CDR3 residues: CASSNGYGTDTQYF. CDR3 DNA sequence: TGTGCCAGCAGCAACGGTTATGGCACAGATACGCAGTATTTT. The chain is built from TRBV12-3 or TRBV12-4 and TRBJ2-3, with D hard to call. The CDR3 extends over 14 amino acids. Trimming shortened V by 6 bases and J by 1 base, and 11 bases separated the two germline ends.

At least ten counts were recorded for this clonotype. The genes are TRBV7-9 and TRBJ2-3, with 7 bases matching TRBD2. The CDR3 is 14 residues long. Germline V gene data show CDR1 as SEHNR and CDR2 as FQNEAQ (reference sequence). V shed 2 bases and J 2 bases; nucleotides not matched to a gene: 1. The CDR3 spells CASSLRDYTDTQYF. As DNA, the CDR3 is TGTGCCAGCAGCTTAAGGGACTACACAGATACGCAGTATTTT.

This clonotype occurred many times. Here the CDR3 reads CASKVTSGRDEEQYF. CDR3 DNA sequence: TGTGCCAGCAAGGTGACTAGCGGGCGGGACGAAGAGCAGTACTTC. J is TRBJ2-7 and V is TRBV7-6; 10 bases agree with TRBD2. V was clipped by 7 bases and J by 7 bases; unmatched bases: 13. The V gene's germline CDR1 is SGHVS and CDR2 FNYEAQ. The CDR3 consists of 15 residues.

The table lists this clonotype with a few counts. The gene calls are TRBV7-2 and TRBJ2-1, with 11 bases fitting TRBD2. The V segment lost 5 bases and the J segment 1 base; nucleotides outside the gene matches: 7. From germline, CDR1 is SGHTA and CDR2 FQGNSA. This CDR3 has 17 residues. The CDR3 loop is CASSLLSGRASYNEQFF. The CDR3 nucleotides read TGTGCCAGCAGCCTACTTAGCGGGAGGGCGTCCTACAATGAGCAGTTCTTC. The complete variable domain, with remaining parts taken from reference TRBV7-2 and TRBJ2-1, reads GAGVSQSPSNKVTEKGKDVELRCDPISGHTALYWYRQSLGQGLEFLIYFQGNSAPDKSGLPSDRFSAERTGGSVSTLTIQRTQQEDSAVYLCASSLLSGRASYNEQFFGPGTRLTVL.

The chain links TRBV12-3 or TRBV12-4 to TRBJ2-1; D possibly corresponds to TRBD2 (6 bases). The V end lost 0 bases, the J end lost 10 bases, and 10 bases lay between the germline ends. CDR3 length: 13 residues. This chain's CDR3 is CASSLATSPEQFF. CDR3 nucleotide sequence: TGTGCCAGCAGTTTAGCGACTAGTCCGGAGCAGTTCTTC.

This sequence joins TRBV2 and TRBJ1-1; D not resolved. The CDR3 has 13 amino acids. Germline values: CDR1 SNHLY, CDR2 FYNNEI. Trimming took off 3 bases at V and 8 bases at J, with 13 bases between the two ends. In nucleotides, the CDR3 is TGTGCCAGCAGTGATGCCGAGGGTGGCGAAGCTTTCTTT. This sequence encodes CASSDAEGGEAFF.

This clonotype was picked up many times. The chain has TRBV20-1 and TRBJ2-1, with 11 bases matching TRBD2. V was pared by 0 bases and J by 5 bases, with 3 bases of the junction left unmatched. The CDR3 is made up of 15 amino acids. Germline V CDR1 and CDR2: DFQATT, SNEGSKA (reference sequence). This chain's CDR3 is CSARDRLAGNNEQFF. In DNA, the CDR3 is TGCAGTGCTAGAGATAGACTAGCGGGAAACAATGAGCAGTTCTTC.

V and J are TRBV5-6 and TRBJ2-1; 8 bases fit TRBD1. Germline lookup yields CDR1 SGHDT and CDR2 YYEEEE. The length of the CDR3 is 14 residues. With V trimmed by 2 bases and J by 4 bases, 2 bases remained unmatched. CDR3 nucleotides: TGTGCCAGCAGCTTACAGGGGGGTTACAATGAGCAGTTCTTC. Its protein product is CASSLQGGYNEQFF.

There are a few counts of this clonotype. The rearrangement uses TRBV18 and TRBJ2-2, with D possibly being TRBD2 (5 bases). Looked up from germline, CDR1 is KGHSH and CDR2 is LQKENI. Trimming cost V 0 bases and J 4 bases, with 6 bases left between them. The CDR3 is made up of 14 amino acids. CDR3 DNA sequence: TGTGCCAGCTCACCACCAGCGGCCACCGGGGAGCTGTTTTTT. It is translated as CASSPPAATGELFF.

The chain carries TRBV20-1 and TRBJ2-5, with 7 bases lining up with TRBD2. V lost 7 bases and J lost 5; bases outside the gene matches: 7. Germline CDR1 is DFQATT and CDR2 is SNEGSKA (reference sequence). CDR3 size: 12 residues. Written as DNA, the CDR3 is TGCAGTGTTCAGCGGGGTCAGGAGACCCAGTACTTC. The encoded protein is CSVQRGQETQYF.

This clonotype was picked up many times. The chain combines TRBV7-8 with TRBJ2-3; D is unclear. The germline gives CDR1 SGHVS, CDR2 FQNEAQ. CDR3 length: 15 residues. Trimming removed 0 bases from V and 6 bases from J, with 13 bases in between. In DNA form, the CDR3 reads TGTGCCAGCAGCTTAGCTAGCAGCCCAAGGGATACGCAGTATTTT. This translates into CASSLASSPRDTQYF.

The CDR3 reads CASSLDLNGNQPQHF. The CDR3 region has the DNA TGCGCCAGCAGCTTGGATCTAAACGGCAATCAGCCCCAGCATTTT. This chain connects TRBV5-1 to TRBJ1-5; D ambiguous. The CDR3 is 15 amino acids. V was clipped by 0 bases and J by 2 bases, with 9 bases between them. Per the germline V gene, CDR1 is SGHRS and CDR2 is YFSETQ.

This clonotype came up a few times. This rearrangement joins TRBV6-1 to TRBJ2-1; 9 nucleotides line up with TRBD1. V shed 6 bases, J shed 1 base, and the junction held 4 bases outside the gene matches. The CDR3 consists of 15 residues. Germline V gene lookup returns CDR1 MNHNS and CDR2 SASEGT. The CDR3 DNA follows: TGTGCCAGCAGGGCGACAGGGGGGTCCTACAATGAGCAGTTCTTC. It yields the protein CASRATGGSYNEQFF.